The rows below give T cell receptor beta chains drawn from one sample of a study of OX40 agonist ivuxolimab in advanced cancers. Profiling relied on immunoSEQ multiplex PCR, and the TCRdb table lists in-frame clones only, not all of them. The table records tens of thousands of clones, less than 90% of them present only once. The input for sequencing was CD4+ or CD8+ T cells sorted from blood, taken in a trial of the OX40 agonist ivuxolimab. Source of these receptors: an adult with an advanced solid tumor such as melanoma, head and neck, liver or kidney cancer. The CDR3 runs from the conserved cysteine through the conserved F or W. D genes are given only for firm matches. Size values are once, few and many counts, or a class for expanded clones, and some rows have none.

TRBD1	TRBV14	TRBJ2-7	.	TGTGCCAGCAGCTCCCGGACAGGGGTGAAGTGGAACGAGCAGTACTTC	CASSSRTGVKWNEQYF
.	TRBV7-3	TRBJ2-3	.	TGTGCCAGCAGACGGGACCTCACAGATACGCAGTATTTT	CASRRDLTDTQYF
.	TRBV7-8	TRBJ1-2	.	TGTGCCAGCAGCTTCTACCCCAATAAAGACGGCAGGGCCTATGGCTACACCTTC	CASSFYPNKDGRAYGYTF
.	TRBV5-4	TRBJ1-1	once	TGTGCCAACAGCTTGGGGGGCAGTATGAACACTGAAGCTTTCTTT	CANSLGGSMNTEAFF
TRBD1	TRBV28	TRBJ1-2	.	TGTGCCAGCAGACTTGGCAGGGGGGGATTAAGCTATGGCTACACCTTC	CASRLGRGGLSYGYTF
TRBD1	TRBV4-3	TRBJ2-7	.	TGCGCCAGCAGTCTATCCCAGGGGGCGGGCGAGCAGTACTTC	CASSLSQGAGEQYF
.	TRBV7-9	TRBJ1-2	.	TGTGCCAGCAGTCCCGAAGGGGCCTATGGCTACACCTTC	CASSPEGAYGYTF
.	TRBV27	TRBJ2-2	.	TGTGCCAGCAGTTTATCCCAGACTATTAACACCGGGGAGCTGTTTTTT	CASSLSQTINTGELFF
.	TRBV5-4	TRBJ1-1	.	TGTGCCAGCAGCTATCTTGGGGCCTCAGAAGCTTTCTTT	CASSYLGASEAFF
.	TRBV19	TRBJ1-4	.	TGTGCCAGTAGAAGACAGCCTAATGAAAAACTGTTTTTT	CASRRQPNEKLFF
.	TRBV7-2	TRBJ1-2	once	TGTGCCAGCAGCTTAGTAGCCAGCTTGGTAAACGGCTACACCTTC	CASSLVASLVNGYTF
.	TRBV6-6	TRBJ2-5	.	TGTGCCAGCATGGGGGGGGCCAGGGAGACCCAGTACTTC	CASMGGARETQYF
.	TRBV6-5	TRBJ1-2	.	TGTGCCAGCAGTGCGTTGGGACACGGGTATGGCTACACCTTC	CASSALGHGYGYTF
.	TRBV6-5	TRBJ1-4	.	TGTGCCAGCAGTTACTCGAATAACCCGAGAAAACTGTTTTTT	CASSYSNNPRKLFF
TRBD1	TRBV5-1	TRBJ2-7	.	TGCGCCAGCAGCTTGGGAGGGACAGACGGCTCCTACGAGCAGTACTTC	CASSLGGTDGSYEQYF
TRBD2	TRBV7-2	TRBJ2-3	.	TGTGCCAGCAGCATCCACAGGACTAGCGGAAGCACAGATACGCAGTATTTT	CASSIHRTSGSTDTQYF
.	TRBV5-5	TRBJ2-5	few	TGTGCCTGTCAAGAGACAGCTCGCCAAGAGACCCAGTACTTC	CACQETARQETQYF
.	TRBV7-9	TRBJ2-3	.	TGTGCCAGCATCTCCCAGGCAGATACGCAGTATTTT	CASISQADTQYF
.	TRBV5-4	TRBJ2-1	.	TGTGCCAGCAGCTTGGGGCAGAGTTTCTACAATGAGCAGTTCTTC	CASSLGQSFYNEQFF
.	TRBV7-8	TRBJ1-2	.	TGTGCCAGCAGCTTACTCGCGCCGGAGCGGGATGGCTACACCTTC	CASSLLAPERDGYTF
.	TRBV5-4	TRBJ1-1	.	TGTGCCAGCAGCTTGAAGGGGCGAGGGGACACTGAAGCTTTCTTT	CASSLKGRGDTEAFF
TRBD1	TRBV5-4	TRBJ1-2	.	TGTGCCAGCAGCTCCCCCGATGGCCGGACAGGGGAGTATGGCTACACCTTC	CASSSPDGRTGEYGYTF
.	TRBV11-2	TRBJ1-4	medium-sized	TGTGCCAGCAGCTTTAAGGGCAGGGGTGAAAAACTGTTTTTT	CASSFKGRGEKLFF
.	TRBV6-5	TRBJ2-5	.	TGTGCCAGCAGGGCTGGGATCCAAGAGACCCAGTACTTC	CASRAGIQETQYF
.	TRBV25-1	TRBJ1-1	.	TGTGCCAGCAGTCAAACAGGGCTCACTGAAGCTTTCTTT	CASSQTGLTEAFF
.	TRBV12-5	TRBJ1-1	.	TGTGCTAGTGGTTTGGAGGGTTACACTGAAGCTTTCTTT	CASGLEGYTEAFF
TRBD1	TRBV19	TRBJ1-4	.	TGTGCCAGTAGTATCACAGGGGGCGCGGGTGAAAAACTGTTTTTT	CASSITGGAGEKLFF
TRBD1	TRBV9	TRBJ2-7	.	TGTGCCAGCAGCGTACAGGGGACAGTTCCCTACGAGCAGTACTTC	CASSVQGTVPYEQYF
.	TRBV5-6	TRBJ1-4	.	TGTGCCAGCAGCTCCGCAGGGGTACTCTACAATGAAAAACTGTTTTTT	CASSSAGVLYNEKLFF
.	TRBV6-4	TRBJ2-2	.	TGTGCCAGCAGTGAGGGGCAGACGAACACCGGGGAGCTGTTTTTT	CASSEGQTNTGELFF
.	TRBV7-2	TRBJ2-3	once	TGTGCCAGCAGCTTAGATGTGGGGTCAGATACGCAGTATTTT	CASSLDVGSDTQYF
.	TRBV9	TRBJ1-4	.	TGTGCCAGCAGCGCCGATCAGGGTGCCCGGGGCGAAAAACTGTTTTTT	CASSADQGARGEKLFF
.	TRBV6-6	TRBJ2-1	.	TGTGCCAGCAGTTACTCGAACGGACAGCGTGGTGATGAGCAGTTCTTC	CASSYSNGQRGDEQFF
TRBD1	TRBV27	TRBJ1-1	.	TGTGCCAGCAGTTTTTCGGCAGGGGGTGGGGTGAACACTGAAGCTTTCTTT	CASSFSAGGGVNTEAFF
TRBD1	TRBV7-9	TRBJ1-1	.	TGTGCCAGCAGCTTAGCGGGGACAGATGAAGCTTTCTTT	CASSLAGTDEAFF
TRBD1	TRBV5-1	TRBJ2-2	.	TGCGCCAGCAGCTTGTCAAGGGACAGGGCGAACACCGGGGAGCTGTTTTTT	CASSLSRDRANTGELFF
TRBD1	TRBV7-2	TRBJ2-1	.	TGTGCCAGCAGCTTCAGGTCAGGGACAGGGGCGAGCTCCTACAATGAGCAGTTCTTC	CASSFRSGTGASSYNEQFF
TRBD1	TRBV30	TRBJ2-2	.	TGTGCCTGGAGCTTGGGACAGGGGGCAGTCGGGGAGCTGTTTTTT	CAWSLGQGAVGELFF
.	TRBV21-1	TRBJ1-2	.	TGTGCCAGCAGCAACTATAAAACTAACTATGGCTACACCTTC	CASSNYKTNYGYTF
TRBD1	TRBV4-3	TRBJ1-6	.	TGCGCCAGCCGCCCCGGGACAGGGAGTAATTCACCCTTCCACTTT	CASRPGTGSNSPFHF
.	TRBV29-1	TRBJ2-3	.	TGCAGCGTTGACAGGGCGCAAGCACGAGATACGCAGTATTTT	CSVDRAQARDTQYF
TRBD1	TRBV7-2	TRBJ1-6	.	TGTGCCAGCAGCCCTAGACTCAGGGGGCTTGAATCACCCCTCCACTTT	CASSPRLRGLESPLHF
.	TRBV4-2	TRBJ2-7	.	TGTGCCAGCAGCCAAGAAGGAAGCGGTCCCTACGAGCAGTACTTC	CASSQEGSGPYEQYF
TRBD1	TRBV5-6	TRBJ1-2	once	TGTGCCAGCAGCAGGCTCGGGACAGGATCCTATGGCTACACCTTC	CASSRLGTGSYGYTF
TRBD1	TRBV28	TRBJ1-2	.	TGTGCCAGCTGGGGGACAGGACCTAACTATGGCTACACCTTC	CASWGTGPNYGYTF
.	TRBV27	TRBJ2-5	.	TGTGCCAGCAGCGACCAAGAGACCCAGTACTTC	CASSDQETQYF
.	TRBV12-5	TRBJ2-3	.	TGTGCTAGTCGGTTAGGGGCCACAGATACGCAGTATTTT	CASRLGATDTQYF
.	TRBV7-6	TRBJ2-1	.	TGTGCCAGCAGCTTAGCTCAGGGGGGGGCGTCCTACAATGAGCAGTTCTTC	CASSLAQGGASYNEQFF
TRBD1	TRBV6-4	TRBJ2-1	.	TGTGCCAGCAGTGATCACTCACAGGGGGCGCGGTACAATGAGCAGTTCTTC	CASSDHSQGARYNEQFF
TRBD1	TRBV28	TRBJ1-4	.	TGTGCCAGCAGTGCAAGACAGGGGTCGAGGATAGGAAAACTGTTTTTT	CASSARQGSRIGKLFF
.	TRBV5-6	TRBJ2-5	.	TGTGCCAGCAGCTTGGGGGTCCAAGAGACCCAGTACTTC	CASSLGVQETQYF
.	TRBV6-1	TRBJ1-5	.	TGTGCCAGCTCGCTGTTTGGGGATAGCAATCAGCCCCAGCATTTT	CASSLFGDSNQPQHF
.	TRBV27	TRBJ2-3	.	TGTGCCAGCGCGCGGAAGAATAGGGGACCGAGGCAAGATACGCAGTATTTT	CASARKNRGPRQDTQYF